This T cell receptor beta chain was retrieved from a study of shared clonotypes between healthy human individuals. This table comes from immunoSEQ multiplex PCR, and its TCRdb copy is limited to in-frame clones, with some not included. The sample carries about 600,000 clones, 98% recorded once. V was clipped by 0 bases and J by 4 bases, with 17 bases between them. This CDR3 has 17 amino acids. CDR1 SGHVS and CDR2 FNYEAQ come from the germline V gene. Only CD45RO-negative cells positively selected for CCR7 counted as naive CD8 cells, so terminally differentiated effector memory CD45RA+ cells were excluded.

The genes are TRBV7-6 and TRBJ2-3; D tentatively reads TRBD1 or TRBD2 (5 bases each). The sample comprised naive CD8+ T cells sorted from blood. This clonotype originated in a man younger than 40 in good health. CDR3 amino acids: CASSLAWAGTAADTQYF. DNA for the CDR3: TGTGCCAGCAGCTTAGCTTGGGCAGGGACCGCGGCAGATACGCAGTATTTT.